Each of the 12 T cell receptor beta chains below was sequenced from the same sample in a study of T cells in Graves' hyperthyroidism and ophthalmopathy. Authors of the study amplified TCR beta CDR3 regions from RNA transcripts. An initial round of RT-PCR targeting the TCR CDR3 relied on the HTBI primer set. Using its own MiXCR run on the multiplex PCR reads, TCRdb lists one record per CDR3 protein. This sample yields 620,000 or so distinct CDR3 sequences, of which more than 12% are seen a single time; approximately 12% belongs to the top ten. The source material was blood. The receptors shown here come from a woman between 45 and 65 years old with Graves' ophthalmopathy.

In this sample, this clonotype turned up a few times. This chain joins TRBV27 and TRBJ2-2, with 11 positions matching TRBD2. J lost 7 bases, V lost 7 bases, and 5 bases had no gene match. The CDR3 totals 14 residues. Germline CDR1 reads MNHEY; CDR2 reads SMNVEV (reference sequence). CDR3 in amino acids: CASTPGLAVGELFF. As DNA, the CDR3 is TGTGCCAGCACCCCGGGACTAGCGGTCGGGGAGCTGTTTTTT.

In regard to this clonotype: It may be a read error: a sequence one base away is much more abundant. CDR3 sequence reads: CASSPGTGESGANVRTF. The DNA of the CDR3 is TGTGCCAGCAGCCCCGGGACAGGGGAATCTGGGGCCAACGTCCGGACTTTC. The gene calls are TRBV7-9 and TRBJ2-6; 10 nucleotides align to TRBD1. The germline V gene encodes CDR1 SEHNR and CDR2 FQNEAQ (reference sequence). The CDR3 runs 17 residues.

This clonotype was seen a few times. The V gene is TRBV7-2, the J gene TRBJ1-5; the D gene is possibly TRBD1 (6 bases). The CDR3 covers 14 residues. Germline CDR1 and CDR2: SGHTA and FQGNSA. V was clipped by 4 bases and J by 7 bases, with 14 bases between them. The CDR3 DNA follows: TGTGCCAGCAGCTCGGACAGTTCGAGACAGCCCCAGCATTTT. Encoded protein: CASSSDSSRQPQHF.

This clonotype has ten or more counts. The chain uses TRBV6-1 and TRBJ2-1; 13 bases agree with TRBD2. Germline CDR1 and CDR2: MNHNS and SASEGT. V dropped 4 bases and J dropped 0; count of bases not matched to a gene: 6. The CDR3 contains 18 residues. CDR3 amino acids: CASSGARTSGSSYNEQFF. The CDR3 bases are TGTGCCAGCAGTGGAGCTCGGACTAGCGGGAGCTCCTACAATGAGCAGTTCTTC.

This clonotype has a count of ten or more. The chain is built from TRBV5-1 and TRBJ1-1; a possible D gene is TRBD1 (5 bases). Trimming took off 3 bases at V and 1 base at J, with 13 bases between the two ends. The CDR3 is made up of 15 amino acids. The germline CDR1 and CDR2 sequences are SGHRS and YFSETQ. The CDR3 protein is CASSWGPPKNTEAFF. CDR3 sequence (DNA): TGCGCCAGCAGCTGGGGACCGCCAAAGAACACTGAAGCTTTCTTT.

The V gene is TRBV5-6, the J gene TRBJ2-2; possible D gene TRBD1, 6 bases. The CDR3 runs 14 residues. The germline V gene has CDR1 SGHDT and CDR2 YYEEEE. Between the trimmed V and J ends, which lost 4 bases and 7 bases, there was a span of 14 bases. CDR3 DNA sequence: TGTGCCAGCAGCACATACAGGGTGGACGGGGAGCTGTTTTTT. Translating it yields CASSTYRVDGELFF.

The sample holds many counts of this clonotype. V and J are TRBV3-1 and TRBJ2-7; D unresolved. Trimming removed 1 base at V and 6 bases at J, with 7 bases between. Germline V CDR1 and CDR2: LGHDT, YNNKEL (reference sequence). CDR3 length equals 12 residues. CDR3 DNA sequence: TGTGCCAGCAGCCAAGTATTTGGCGAGCAGTACTTC. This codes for CASSQVFGEQYF.

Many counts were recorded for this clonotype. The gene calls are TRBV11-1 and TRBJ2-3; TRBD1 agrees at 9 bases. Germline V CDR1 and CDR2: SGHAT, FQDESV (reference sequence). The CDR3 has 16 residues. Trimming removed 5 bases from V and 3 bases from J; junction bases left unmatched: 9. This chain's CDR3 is CASSALGQGATDTQYF. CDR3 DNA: TGTGCCAGCAGCGCCTTGGGACAGGGTGCTACAGATACGCAGTATTTT.

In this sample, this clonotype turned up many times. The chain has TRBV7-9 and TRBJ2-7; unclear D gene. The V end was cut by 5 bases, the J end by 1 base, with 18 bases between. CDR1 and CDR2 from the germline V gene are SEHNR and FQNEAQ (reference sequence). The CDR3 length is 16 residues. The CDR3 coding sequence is TGTGCCAGCAGCCCGTGGGTCAGTGCGGAATCCTACGAGCAGTACTTC. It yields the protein CASSPWVSAESYEQYF.

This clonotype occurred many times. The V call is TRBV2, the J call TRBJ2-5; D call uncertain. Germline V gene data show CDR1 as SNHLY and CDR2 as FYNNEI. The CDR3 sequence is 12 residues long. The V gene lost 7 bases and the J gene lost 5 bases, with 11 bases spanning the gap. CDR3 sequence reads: CASKPEPETQYF. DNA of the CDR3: TGTGCCAGCAAACCCGAGCCGGAGACCCAGTACTTC.

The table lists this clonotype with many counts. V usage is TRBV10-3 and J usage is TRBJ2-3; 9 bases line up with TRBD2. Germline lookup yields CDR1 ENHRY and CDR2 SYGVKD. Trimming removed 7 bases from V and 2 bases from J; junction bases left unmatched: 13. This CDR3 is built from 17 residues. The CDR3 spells CAITDSVSSGVTDTQYF. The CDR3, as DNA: TGTGCCATCACCGACTCCGTCTCTAGCGGGGTCACAGATACGCAGTATTTT.

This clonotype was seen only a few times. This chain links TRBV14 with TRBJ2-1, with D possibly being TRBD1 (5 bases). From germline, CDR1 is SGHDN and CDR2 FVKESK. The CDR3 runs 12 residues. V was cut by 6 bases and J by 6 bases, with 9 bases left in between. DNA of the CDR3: TGTGCCAGCAGGACAGATACCAATGAGCAGTTCTTC. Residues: CASRTDTNEQFF.